Here is one TCR beta chain with its context. A few counts support this clone. Its antigen is unknown. No base qualities exist here, and no much larger clone lies one base off it. V trim: 4 bases; J trim: 2 bases; unmatched bases: 7. Taken from the germline V gene, the CDR1 and CDR2 loops are MGHRA and YSYEKL. From the cysteine up to the phenylalanine, the CDR3 has a length of 16 residues. Solely the CDR3 DNA is kept, with 48 bases framed from the first base. This entry is derived from a study of shared clonotypes between healthy human individuals (dated by TCRdb to between 2020 and 2021). Broadly, across the study: The cohort included three men and two women between 18 and 49 years of age. Per donor, three plates each were used for CD4 naive and CD4 memory, two for CD8 naive, and one for CD8 memory. Libraries were prepared and TCR repertoires were sequenced by different laboratories using diverse techniques, in order to increase sequencing depth and limit assay-specific biases. Per donor, leukapheresis produced somewhere between about 0.8 and 9.5 billion PBMCs. The study deeply sequenced blood TCR repertoires of several healthy adults to estimate repertoire size and the extent of clonotype sharing between individuals.

Beyond this particular receptor, the publication reports: Clonotypes shared by all four sorted-subset donors showed higher generation probabilities than non-shared clonotypes. Based on pairwise subsampling, the degree of clonotype sharing among donors was expected to be affected by sequencing depth. Incomplete sequencing was indicated by rarefaction of sorted-subset datasets, despite the large sequencing depth. Because the study included only a small number of donors, the genetic and exposure-history diversity represented was limited. Naive subsets generally had larger estimated clonotype richness than memory subsets. When a handful of donors were compared, the shared fraction of clonotypes was around 4.6% for naive CD4, about 4% for naive CD8, 2% to 2.5% for memory CD4, and 0.35% to 0.4% for memory CD8. Sampling was limited to blood, and TCR repertoires in tissue likely differ from TCR repertoires in blood.

Using the deep immunoSEQ assay, TCR CDR3 regions were amplified from genomic DNA by multiplex PCR. Extracted genomic DNA from each cell subset was distributed evenly across all wells of several immunoSEQ 96-well plates, and each plate was treated as a replicate. For sorted subsets, each replicate PCR was loaded with 200 ng genomic DNA, equivalent to 30,000 to 35,000 T cell genomes. Purified libraries were quantified with a Qubit 3.0 fluorometer, sized on a Bioanalyzer 2100, and re-quantified with the KAPA Library Quantification kit. Every immunoSEQ 96-well plate was sequenced on a separate single-read 150-cycle Illumina NextSeq 550 flow cell. As for the original processing: The immunoSEQ output contained only junctional sequences without quality scores, so filtering could not match that applied to full-length reads. To assign V/J genes and CDR3, sequences were annotated against IMGT germline references using PyIR, a Python wrapper for IgBLAST v1.9. Reads were removed for weak V/J assignments (E-value above 1e-6), missing CDR3, stop codons, out-of-frame junctions, or ambiguous translated residues. V3J clonotypes were defined by identical inferred V gene, J gene, and CDR3 amino acid sequence. Percentage overlap between repertoires was computed as shared unique clonotypes divided by the size of the smaller repertoire. Three approaches were used to assess repertoire richness: RTK rarefaction, the Chao1 estimator, and Recon v2.1 estimates of unobserved clonotypes. Generation probabilities for all TCRbeta clonotypes obtained by the gDNA method from a handful of donors were computed using OLGA. Sourced from immuneACCESS, this table was stored by TCRdb with only in-frame sequences that have V and J called. A share of the clones is absent; for the studies checked, an unresolved V gene accounts for under half, and the remainder has no known explanation. The V and J calls and clone size are taken from that table; D and trimming were inferred from the DNA. Recorded for this sample are about 1 million clones; about three quarters of them occurred a single time. The ten most abundant clones make up roughly 1.4% of the sample.

The donors were healthy, HIV-negative adults who had no recently reported acute infections or vaccinations. Every donor was a Caucasian adult living in Nashville, Tennessee, USA. CD4+ T cells were enriched by magnetic negative selection; naive cells were then positively selected on CD45RA, and the negative fraction formed the memory subset. Blood was collected by leukapheresis, and PBMCs were isolated by Ficoll-Histopaque density gradient centrifugation and then cryopreserved in liquid nitrogen vapor phase. Analytical flow cytometry was used to check the purity and quantity of each magnetically sorted T cell population. Genomic DNA was isolated from each sorted fraction and quantified by UV absorbance on a Nanodrop 2000c.

The chain uses TRBV4-1 and TRBJ2-5; a stretch of 10 junction bases matches TRBD2. The origin of this receptor is a man aged 18 to 35 in good health. The specimen was memory CD4+ T cells sorted from blood. The intended sense of this specimen's cell subset or site label: CD45RA-negative fraction. CDR3 reads: CASSPRSGGGQETQYF. In nucleotides, the sequence is TGCGCCAGCAGCCCAAGGAGCGGGGGGGGACAAGAGACCCAGTACTTC.